These T cell receptor beta chains were read from a single sample in a study of blood T cell repertoires in COVID-19. Only in-frame clones appear in the TCRdb table, and some are missing; sequencing was by immunoSEQ multiplex PCR. The sample lists some 320,000 clones, around 87% seen once, with 5.3% in the top ten. The sequenced sample consisted of PBMCs or T cells enriched from blood (not recorded which). The receptors shown here come from a woman in her 30s who had recovered from COVID-19. Each CDR3 is given with its conserved first and last residue. A D gene is named only where the DNA matches it firmly. Expanded clones get a size class; other rows say once, few or many, or leave the size out.

d_call,clone_size,j_call,v_call,cdr3_aa,cdr3_nt
.,.,TRBJ2-2,TRBV4-3,CASSQVGGELFF,TGCGCCAGCAGCCAAGTCGGGGGGGAGCTGTTTTTT
.,.,TRBJ1-6,TRBV19,CASSISTGGNSPLHF,TGTGCCAGTAGTATATCTACCGGGGGTAATTCACCCCTCCACTTT
.,.,TRBJ1-1,TRBV4-1,CASSHSAGVGTEAFF,TGCGCCAGCAGCCACTCTGCAGGGGTGGGCACTGAAGCTTTCTTT
.,.,TRBJ1-5,TRBV7-8,CASSGGGPRNQPQHF,TGTGCCAGCAGCGGCGGGGGGCCCCGCAATCAGCCCCAGCATTTT
.,.,TRBJ1-3,TRBV28,CASSVISSGNTIYF,TGTGCCAGCAGTGTGATTAGCTCTGGAAACACCATATATTTT
TRBD1,.,TRBJ2-3,TRBV5-4,CASSQDRGATDTQYF,TGTGCCAGCAGCCAAGACAGGGGGGCAACAGATACGCAGTATTTT
TRBD1,.,TRBJ2-1,TRBV11-1,CASSVQDRGEQFF,TGTGCCAGCAGCGTTCAAGACAGGGGTGAGCAGTTCTTC
.,.,TRBJ1-3,TRBV6-5,CASSYSTGSTIYF,TGTGCCAGCAGTTACTCTACAGGGAGCACCATATATTTT
.,.,TRBJ2-4,TRBV3-1/TRBV3-2,CASSQGVAKNIQYF,TGTGCCAGCAGCCAAGGAGTAGCCAAAAACATTCAGTACTTC
.,once,TRBJ1-2,TRBV19,CASRQGHDGYTF,TGTGCCAGTAGGCAGGGACATGATGGCTACACCTTC
.,.,TRBJ2-7,TRBV4-1,CASSQELLGGGAYEQYF,TGCGCCAGCAGCCAAGAATTACTTGGAGGGGGGGCCTACGAGCAGTACTTC
.,.,TRBJ1-2,TRBV19,CASSRGEHGGYTF,TGTGCCAGTAGTAGGGGGGAGCACGGTGGCTACACCTTC
TRBD1,.,TRBJ2-4,TRBV28,CASSFPTGGADIQYF,TGTGCCAGCAGTTTCCCCACAGGGGGCGCGGACATTCAGTACTTC
.,.,TRBJ2-2,TRBV6-4,CASSDSLYRDTGELFF,TGTGCCAGCAGTGACTCTTTGTATCGCGACACCGGGGAGCTGTTTTTT
.,.,TRBJ1-2,TRBV5-6,CASSVGGLSNGYTF,TGTGCCAGCAGCGTGGGAGGGCTGAGTAATGGCTACACCTTC
.,.,TRBJ2-7,TRBV28,CASTHGGGRTYEQYF,TGTGCCAGCACCCATGGCGGGGGCCGTACCTACGAGCAGTACTTC